Below, 26 T cell receptor beta chains from the same sample are listed, as sequenced in a study of identical twins. TCRdb independently ran MiXCR on the 5' RACE reads; one entry per CDR3 protein. Of hundreds of thousands of distinct CDR3 sequences listed, roughly 8.6% were seen once; the top ten hold around 2.1%. This same sample was also part of a study on yellow fever vaccine responses in identical twins.

The sequenced material came from memory (CD45RO+) T cells sorted from blood. The receptors were sampled from a woman between 18 and 29 years old in good health.

This clonotype was picked up many times. CDR3 nucleotide sequence: TGTGCCAGCAGCTTAGGCGGACAGGGATCCTATGGCTACACCTTC. Translation gives CASSLGGQGSYGYTF. The chain couples TRBV7-8 to TRBJ1-2; the match to TRBD1 covers 8 bases. Trimming cost V 1 base and J 4 bases; bases outside gene matches: 5. The germline V gene encodes CDR1 SGHVS and CDR2 FQNEAQ. The CDR3 totals 15 residues.

The chain employs TRBV6-4 and TRBJ2-1, with D perhaps being TRBD1 or TRBD2 (5 bases each). CDR1 is MRHNA and CDR2 is SNTAGT in the germline V gene. V was trimmed by 11 bases and J by 6 bases, leaving 17 bases between them. CDR3 length equals 13 residues. CDR3 residues: CAAGTDDSNEQFF. CDR3 coding DNA: TGTGCCGCCGGGACCGACGATTCCAATGAGCAGTTCTTC.

This clonotype appeared a few times. J is TRBJ2-7 and V is TRBV21-1; the DNA was not used to check the table's D call, TRBD1. TRBV21-1 is described as a pseudogene. The CDR3 runs to 16 residues. CDR3 in amino acids: CASSTGRRFSSYEQYV. The CDR3 coding sequence is TGTGCCAGCAGCACCGGGAGAAGGTTCAGCTCCTACGAGCAGTACGTC.

This clonotype came up a few times. This chain joins TRBV10-3 and TRBJ1-1; TRBD1 matches 7 bases. Trimming took 5 bases from V and 5 from J; bases not matched to a gene: 5. CDR3 length: 13 amino acids. Germline assignment: CDR1 ENHRY and CDR2 SYGVKD. The CDR3 bases are TGTGCCATCAGTAGACAGGGTCATACTGAAGCTTTCTTT. It yields the protein CAISRQGHTEAFF.

This clonotype was recorded many times. The chain joins TRBV10-3 to TRBJ1-2; tentatively, D is TRBD1 (5 bases). V was clipped by 6 bases and J by 2 bases, with 19 bases between them. Looked up from germline, CDR1 is ENHRY and CDR2 is SYGVKD. This CDR3 spans 16 amino acids. The CDR3 DNA sequence: TGTGCCATCAGCAGGGACCCCGGAGGGTACAACTATGGCTACACCTTC. It encodes CAISRDPGGYNYGYTF.

There are many counts of this clonotype. The V gene is TRBV6-2 or TRBV6-3, the J gene TRBJ2-1, with unresolved D. V dropped 0 bases and J dropped 8 bases, with 17 bases sitting between them. CDR1 and CDR2 from the germline V gene are MNHEY and SVGEGT. This CDR3 spans 16 amino acids. CDR3 region: CASSYSSRQVNDEQFF. CDR3 coding DNA: TGTGCCAGCAGTTACTCGTCCCGCCAGGTTAATGATGAGCAGTTCTTC.

In its sample, this clonotype was seen a few times. No DNA is shown, since the ends of the CDR3 on it are uncertain; the CDR3 is the one TCRdb lists. This chain connects TRBV7-4 to TRBJ2-3; TRBD2 is the table's D call, not checked against the DNA. The germline CDR1 and CDR2 sequences are SGHVT and SQSDAQ. The CDR3 comprises 14 residues, both ends counted. The CDR3 sequence: CYRCRGPSTDTQYF.

This clonotype was counted ten times or more. The chain recombines TRBV2 with TRBJ2-1, with 10 bases aligning to TRBD1. V was pared by 7 bases and J by 7 bases, with 10 bases of the junction left unmatched. Per germline, CDR1 SNHLY and CDR2 FYNNEI. This CDR3 region has 15 residues. The CDR3 loop is CASNPRQGARNEQFF. The CDR3 region has the DNA TGTGCCAGCAACCCGAGACAGGGGGCGCGGAATGAGCAGTTCTTC.

This clonotype was seen a handful of times. The chain combines TRBV24-1 with TRBJ1-5, with D uncertain. CDR3 length: 16 residues. Trimming shortened V by 4 bases and J by 0 bases, and 12 bases separated the two germline ends. CDR1 and CDR2 (germline): KGHDR, SFDVKD. The CDR3 sequence: CATSEGGLNSNQPQHF. In DNA, the CDR3 is TGTGCCACCAGTGAGGGAGGGCTTAATAGCAATCAGCCCCAGCATTTT.

This clonotype was detected only a few times. The genes are TRBV14 and TRBJ1-5, with 10 bases lining up with TRBD1. The germline CDR1 and CDR2 sequences are SGHDN and FVKESK. V gave up 2 bases and J gave up 5 bases; unmatched junction bases: 6. The CDR3 runs to 16 residues. CDR3 sequence: CASSQPGQGLYQPQHF. CDR3 sequence (DNA): TGTGCCAGCAGCCAACCGGGACAGGGGCTTTATCAGCCCCAGCATTTT.

The chain uses TRBV5-4 and TRBJ1-1, with D possibly TRBD1 on 6 matching bases. This CDR3 comprises 16 residues. Deletions cut 4 bases from V and 0 bases from J, with 16 bases between. Looked up from germline, CDR1 is SGHNT and CDR2 is YYREEE (reference sequence). CDR3 loop: CASSRTTGTMNTEAFF. CDR3 nucleotide sequence: TGTGCCAGCAGCCGAACGACAGGAACCATGAACACTGAAGCTTTCTTT.

This clonotype was observed many times. V is TRBV10-3 and J is TRBJ2-2; no definite D call. Trimming removed 2 bases from V and 2 bases from J, with 18 bases in between. This CDR3 is 18 amino acids long. Germline CDR1 and CDR2: ENHRY and SYGVKD. CDR3 sequence: CAISEPGLGAPNTGELFF. In nucleotides, the CDR3 is TGTGCCATCAGTGAGCCCGGCTTGGGCGCACCTAACACCGGGGAGCTGTTTTTT.

This clonotype was seen more than once but under ten times. J is TRBJ2-7 and V is TRBV6-5, with TRBD1 matching 9 bases. The CDR3 length is 15 residues. Losses at the gene ends were 4 bases for V and 2 bases for J; bases not matched to a gene: 6. Germline V CDR1 and CDR2: MNHEY, SVGAGI. CDR3 DNA: TGTGCCAGCAGTTCCCGGGACAGGGCCCCCTACGAGCAGTACTTC. Its translation: CASSSRDRAPYEQYF.

The chain recombines TRBV24-1 with TRBJ2-3, with D possibly being TRBD2 (7 bases). The CDR3 has 14 amino acids. V lost 3 bases and J 2 bases, leaving 8 bases between the germline ends. CDR1 and CDR2 (germline): KGHDR, SFDVKD. CDR3 sequence reads: CATSDRGATDTQYF. Here the CDR3 DNA reads TGTGCCACCAGTGATCGGGGGGCCACAGATACGCAGTATTTT.

This clonotype occurred a few times. The V gene is TRBV10-1, the J gene TRBJ2-5; D is perhaps TRBD2 (5 bases). V dropped 9 bases and J dropped 4 bases, with 15 bases sitting between them. The germline CDR1 and CDR2 sequences are WNHNN and SYGVQD (reference sequence). The CDR3 extends over 13 amino acids. In DNA, the CDR3 is TGCGCCAGACTAGAGCTTTTTTCAGAGACCCAGTACTTC. Its translation: CARLELFSETQYF.

This clonotype was counted many times. This chain connects TRBV11-2 to TRBJ2-5, with D perhaps matching TRBD1 (5 bases). CDR1 is SGHAT, CDR2 FQNNGV, per germline. Trimming took 1 base from V and 2 from J, leaving 20 bases between them. CDR3 length: 18 amino acids. The CDR3 reads CASSLVLRAYLNQETQYF. CDR3 DNA sequence: TGTGCCAGCAGCTTAGTTCTCAGGGCTTACTTAAATCAAGAGACCCAGTACTTC. The full variable domain, with the rest looked up from reference TRBV11-2 and TRBJ2-5, is EAGVAQSPRYKIIEKRQSVAFWCNPISGHATLYWYQQILGQGPKLLIQFQNNGVVDDSQLPKDRFSAERLKGVDSTLKIQPAKLEDSAVYLCASSLVLRAYLNQETQYFGPGTRLLVL.

This clonotype was seen at least ten times. The V and J genes are TRBV7-9 and TRBJ2-7, with TRBD2 as a possible D gene (5 bases). The CDR3 consists of 11 residues. V lost 7 bases to trimming and J lost 6 bases, with 10 bases between them. Germline assignment: CDR1 SEHNR and CDR2 FQNEAQ (reference sequence). The CDR3 sequence is CASTTGGEQYF. The CDR3 DNA is TGTGCCAGCACGACTGGAGGCGAGCAGTACTTC. Supplemented by reference TRBV7-9 and TRBJ2-7, the full variable domain reads DTGVSQNPRHKITKRGQNVTFRCDPISEHNRLYWYRQTLGQGPEFLTYFQNEAQLEKSRLLSDRFSAERPKGSFSTLEIQRTEQGDSAMYLCASTTGGEQYFGPGTRLTVT.

The chain uses TRBV20-1 and TRBJ1-1; no firm D call. Germline loops: CDR1 DFQATT, CDR2 SNEGSKA (reference sequence). The CDR3 spans 12 residues. Trimming removed 6 bases at V and 0 bases at J, with 8 bases between. The CDR3 region has the DNA TGCAGTGCGAAGGACCTGAACACTGAAGCTTTCTTT. It is translated as CSAKDLNTEAFF.

The rearrangement joins TRBV2 to TRBJ1-2; 7 bases are shared with TRBD1. The CDR3 consists of 14 residues. The J segment lost 0 bases and the V segment lost 6 bases, leaving 4 bases of the junction unmatched. Per the germline V gene, CDR1 is SNHLY and CDR2 is FYNNEI. CDR3 loop: CASSRDSPNYGYTF. The CDR3 DNA reads as TGTGCCAGCAGCCGGGACAGTCCTAACTATGGCTACACCTTC.

This clonotype has at least ten counts. V usage is TRBV6-1 and J usage is TRBJ1-1; 7 positions match TRBD1. CDR3 size: 13 residues. V was pared by 4 bases and J by 3 bases, with 2 bases of the junction left unmatched. Germline V CDR1 and CDR2: MNHNS, SASEGT. The CDR3 nucleotides are TGTGCCAGCAGTGCCGACAGGGACACTGAAGCTTTCTTT. Amino acid sequence: CASSADRDTEAFF.

This clonotype was picked up many times. The CDR3 region has the DNA TGTGCCAGCACCGGACAGGGGGTAAATTCACCCCTCCACTTT. This gives the protein CASTGQGVNSPLHF. This chain uses TRBV12-3 or TRBV12-4 with TRBJ1-6; 10 positions match TRBD1. The CDR3 is 14 amino acids. V dropped 7 bases and J dropped 7; count of bases not matched to a gene: 4.

The chain uses TRBV20-1 and TRBJ2-1, with TRBD2 identical over 9 bases. CDR3 length: 15 residues. V trimming: 3 bases; J trimming: 5 bases; junction bases outside the gene matches: 8. Germline-derived CDR1 and CDR2 are DFQATT and SNEGSKA (reference sequence). CDR3 sequence reads: CSASPPLAGHNEQFF. As DNA, the CDR3 is TGCAGTGCTAGTCCCCCGCTAGCGGGGCACAATGAGCAGTTCTTC.

The sample holds many counts of this clonotype. This chain joins TRBV10-3 and TRBJ2-5, with TRBD1 as a possible D gene (6 bases). CDR1 is ENHRY and CDR2 is SYGVKD in the germline V gene. V lost 3 bases to trimming and J lost 13 bases, with 15 bases between them. The CDR3 runs 12 residues. This CDR3 is CAISETGYRTYF. The CDR3 DNA reads TGTGCCATCAGTGAAACAGGGTACCGAACGTACTTC.

V usage is TRBV6-1 and J usage is TRBJ2-6; possible D gene TRBD1, 5 bases. Trimming removed 4 bases from V and 4 bases from J, with 11 bases in between. Germline lookup yields CDR1 MNHNS and CDR2 SASEGT. The CDR3 runs 15 residues. CDR3 region: CASSVQGSGANVLTF. The CDR3 nucleotides read TGTGCCAGCAGTGTTCAGGGATCAGGGGCCAACGTCCTGACTTTC.

In its sample, this clonotype was seen a few times. The chain recombines TRBV6-1 with TRBJ1-4; tentative D call: TRBD1 (5 bases). CDR3 length equals 16 residues. Trimming pared 3 bases from V and 3 bases from J, leaving 14 bases between. From germline, CDR1 is MNHNS and CDR2 SASEGT. CDR3 sequence (DNA): TGTGCCAGCAGTGATCCAGGGTCCCCAGCTAATGAAAAACTGTTTTTT. Amino acid sequence: CASSDPGSPANEKLFF.

The genes are TRBV7-9 and TRBJ1-2; weak D call: TRBD1 (5 bases). Per germline, CDR1 SEHNR and CDR2 FQNEAQ (reference sequence). This CDR3 contains 13 residues. V dropped 4 bases and J dropped 7 bases, with 13 bases sitting between them. DNA for the CDR3: TGTGCCAGCAGCTCCGGGACGTCTACTGGCTACACCTTC. Amino acids: CASSSGTSTGYTF.